The 20 T cell receptor beta chains presented below share a single source sample, sequenced in a study of T-cell memory formation after mild COVID-19. Each CDR3 protein gets one entry after TCRdb re-called the 5' RACE reads with MiXCR. The table shows approximately 560,000 distinct CDR3 sequences, with around a sixth occurring only once. The sample taken for sequencing was PBMCs or a T cell subset sorted from them (not recorded which). The receptor set was obtained from an adult woman who had mild COVID-19 (a few samples of this study predate the infection). Cell type and time point are not known.

The rearrangement joins TRBV5-1 to TRBJ2-5, with TRBD2 as a possible D gene (6 bases). The CDR3 has 15 amino acids. Germline CDR1 reads SGHRS; CDR2 reads YFSETQ. The V end lost 0 bases, the J end lost 3 bases, and 12 bases lay between the germline ends. The CDR3 reads CASSLDGRGEETQYF. DNA for the CDR3: TGCGCCAGCAGCTTGGACGGGCGGGGCGAAGAGACCCAGTACTTC.

As regards this clonotype: One end of the junction varies from germline; a read error may be responsible. This chain uses TRBV6-2 or TRBV6-3 with TRBJ2-5, with 15 bases lining up with TRBD2. Germline CDR1 and CDR2: MNHEY and SVGEGT. The CDR3 spans 12 residues. CDR3 loop: CASRGLAGGRDF. DNA of the CDR3: TGTGCCAGCAGGGGACTAGCGGGAGGAAGGGACTTC.

This clonotype was counted a few times. V and J are TRBV18 and TRBJ1-2, with a tentative D call TRBD1 (5 bases). V shed 2 bases and J shed 2 bases, with 9 bases lying between them. This CDR3 spans 14 amino acids. CDR1 KGHSH and CDR2 LQKENI come from the germline V gene. CDR3 region: CASSPDSLNYGYTF. The DNA for the CDR3 is TGTGCCAGCTCACCAGACAGCTTAAACTATGGCTACACCTTC.

The chain links TRBV24-1 to TRBJ2-2; the match to TRBD2 covers 7 bases. The V and J ends lost 0 bases and 2 bases, in that order; junction bases with no gene match: 8. Germline lookup yields CDR1 KGHDR and CDR2 SFDVKD. The CDR3 is 18 amino acids. The CDR3 region is CATSDLTSSGANTGELFF. As DNA, the CDR3 is TGTGCCACCAGTGATTTGACGTCTAGCGGAGCAAACACCGGGGAGCTGTTTTTT.

This clonotype has only a few counts. The J gene is TRBJ2-7, the V gene TRBV20-1; 10 bases agree with TRBD2. The length of the CDR3 is 13 residues. Per germline, CDR1 DFQATT and CDR2 SNEGSKA (reference sequence). V lost 4 bases, J lost 3 bases, and 3 bases stayed unmatched. The CDR3 DNA reads TGCAGTGCTACCAGGACTAGCGGCTACGAGCAGTACTTC. It specifies CSATRTSGYEQYF.

The chain combines TRBV15 with TRBJ2-7, with D tentatively TRBD1 (5 bases). Germline assignment: CDR1 LNHNV and CDR2 YYDKDF (reference sequence). CDR3 size: 14 residues. The V gene lost 1 base and the J gene lost 6 bases, with 13 bases spanning the gap. Here the CDR3 DNA reads TGTGCCACCAGCAGAGGAATGGCAGGGCTCGAGCAGTACTTC. It codes for CATSRGMAGLEQYF.

The J gene is TRBJ2-5, the V gene TRBV27; a weak D match, TRBD2 (6 bases). The CDR3 loop spans 15 amino acids. Per germline, CDR1 MNHEY and CDR2 SMNVEV (reference sequence). Trimming stripped 3 bases from V and 4 bases from J, with 15 bases between. The CDR3 loop is CASSFLAGSGETQYF. The CDR3 DNA reads TGTGCCAGCAGTTTCCTCGCGGGTAGCGGAGAGACCCAGTACTTC.

The gene calls are TRBV19 and TRBJ2-7; D unclear. V was trimmed by 1 base and J by 7 bases, leaving 8 bases between them. The CDR3 length is 12 residues. Germline CDR1 LNHDA, CDR2 SQIVND (reference sequence). In DNA, the CDR3 is TGTGCCAGTAGTATAGGAGGCGAGGAGCAGTACTTC. This gives the protein CASSIGGEEQYF.

This clonotype was counted only a few times. V gene TRBV12-3 or TRBV12-4 combines with J gene TRBJ2-5; 9 bases align to TRBD2. The V segment lost 5 bases and the J segment 2 bases; nucleotides outside the gene matches: 12. The CDR3 covers 17 residues. DNA of the CDR3: TGTGCCAGCAGTCGTAGCGGGGGACCCCGAAAACAAGAGACCCAGTACTTC. Protein sequence: CASSRSGGPRKQETQYF.

J is TRBJ1-1 and V is TRBV4-1; no definite D call. Germline values: CDR1 MGHRA, CDR2 YSYEKL. The CDR3 is 14 residues long. V lost 1 base and J 0 bases, leaving 6 bases between the germline ends. CDR3 amino acids: CASSQGPMNTEAFF. CDR3 nucleotides: TGCGCCAGCAGCCAAGGGCCTATGAACACTGAAGCTTTCTTT.

The chain employs TRBV5-1 and TRBJ1-2; TRBD1 matches at 8 bases. Trimming removed 0 bases from V and 6 bases from J; junction bases left unmatched: 4. Germline V lookup: CDR1 SGHRS, CDR2 YFSETQ. This CDR3 region has 14 residues. CDR3 sequence (DNA): TGCGCCAGCAGCTTGGGTCAGGGGGCTGATGGCTACACCTTC. This translates into CASSLGQGADGYTF.

The rearrangement uses TRBV5-5 and TRBJ2-5, with unresolved D. V shed 1 base and J shed 5 bases, with 15 bases lying between them. The CDR3 length is 15 residues. CDR1 is SGHKS, CDR2 YYEKEE, per germline (reference sequence). CDR3 nucleotide sequence: TGTGCCAGCAGCTTGTTAGTTGGGGTACGGGAGACCCAGTACTTC. Protein: CASSLLVGVRETQYF. The full variable domain, in which reference TRBV5-5 and TRBJ2-5 provide the parts outside the CDR3, is DAGVTQSPTHLIKTRGQQVTLRCSPISGHKSVSWYQQVLGQGPQFIFQYYEKEERGRGNFPDRFSARQFPNYSSELNVNALLLGDSALYLCASSLLVGVRETQYFGPGTRLLVL.

This clonotype was counted a few times. The chain has TRBV10-3 and TRBJ2-1; D is perhaps TRBD1 (5 bases). Deletions cut 7 bases from V and 7 bases from J, with 11 bases between. The CDR3 has 12 residues. Germline assignment: CDR1 ENHRY and CDR2 SYGVKD. CDR3 nucleotides: TGTGCCATCACGGACAACCGGAATGAGCAGTTCTTC. This codes for CAITDNRNEQFF.

At least ten counts were recorded for this clonotype. The chain couples TRBV12-3 or TRBV12-4 to TRBJ1-2; D is unresolved. V was shortened by 6 bases and J by 3 bases, with 11 bases between the two germline ends. The CDR3 has 13 residues. CDR3 amino acids: CASSPGRYYGYTF. The CDR3 nucleotides are TGTGCCAGCAGCCCAGGACGGTACTATGGCTACACCTTC.

This clonotype was picked up a small number of times. The chain couples TRBV4-1 to TRBJ1-2, with 9 bases that match TRBD1. Germline trimming cut 0 bases from V and 8 bases from J; bases unmatched to any gene: 7. The germline V gene has CDR1 MGHRA and CDR2 YSYEKL. CDR3 length: 15 residues. The CDR3 bases are TGCGCCAGCAGCCAAGAAGGAGGACAGGGGTACGGCTACACCTTC. It encodes CASSQEGGQGYGYTF.

This clonotype was counted many times. The chain employs TRBV18 and TRBJ2-5; 8 nucleotides line up with TRBD2. The germline V gene has CDR1 KGHSH and CDR2 LQKENI. The CDR3 loop spans 14 amino acids. Germline trimming cut 5 bases from V and 1 base from J; bases unmatched to any gene: 3. This CDR3 reads CASSYTSGQETQYF. The CDR3 nucleotides read TGTGCCAGCTCATACACTAGCGGCCAAGAGACCCAGTACTTC.

This clonotype was counted a few times. The gene calls are TRBV20-1 and TRBJ2-1; 9 bases are a match to TRBD2. The CDR3 has 15 residues. Losses at the gene ends were 3 bases for V and 3 bases for J; bases not matched to a gene: 6. Germline assignment: CDR1 DFQATT and CDR2 SNEGSKA (reference sequence). CDR3 sequence (DNA): TGCAGTGCTAGTCCGCGGGGGGGCAGCTACAATGAGCAGTTCTTC. This codes for CSASPRGGSYNEQFF.

The chain is built from TRBV7-9 and TRBJ2-1; the D call may be TRBD1 or TRBD2 (5 bases each). The CDR3 contains 15 residues. Trimming took off 5 bases at V and 5 bases at J, with 16 bases between the two ends. Germline V CDR1 and CDR2: SEHNR, FQNEAQ (reference sequence). Here the CDR3 reads CASSPGPRGNNEQFF. CDR3 DNA sequence: TGTGCCAGCAGCCCCGGGCCGAGGGGAAACAATGAGCAGTTCTTC. Filled out from reference TRBV7-9 and TRBJ2-1, the complete variable domain reads DTGVSQNPRHKITKRGQNVTFRCDPISEHNRLYWYRQTLGQGPEFLTYFQNEAQLEKSRLLSDRFSAERPKGSFSTLEIQRTEQGDSAMYLCASSPGPRGNNEQFFGPGTRLTVL.

This clonotype appeared a few times. The gene calls are TRBV7-9 and TRBJ2-7, with D tentatively TRBD2 (6 bases). CDR1 and CDR2 from the germline V gene are SEHNR and FQNEAQ (reference sequence). The length of the CDR3 is 16 residues. Trimming shortened V by 4 bases and J by 6 bases, and 22 bases separated the two germline ends. CDR3 coding DNA: TGTGCCAGCAGCTATTCGGAGGGTACTGCCCCCCTCGAGCAGTACTTC. Protein product: CASSYSEGTAPLEQYF.

The rearrangement links TRBV29-1 to TRBJ2-5, with a possible D match to TRBD1 (6 bases). The CDR3 extends over 16 amino acids. Trimming left V 0 bases short and J 5 bases short, with 19 bases between. Per germline, CDR1 SQVTM and CDR2 ANQGSEA. In nucleotides, the CDR3 is TGCAGCGTTGAAGACCACAGGGCAACCGCGAGGGAGACCCAGTACTTC. This encodes CSVEDHRATARETQYF.